This TCR beta chain comes out of a study of blood T cell repertoires in COVID-19. Across the whole study: The origin of the acute and convalescent COVID-19 samples was the United States, Italy and Spain.

Per the original data handling: Cell counts per sample came from amplifying reference gene primers. Here immunoSEQ multiplex PCR was the method, and the copy in TCRdb shows in-frame clones only, minus some. That table supplies the V and J calls and clone size; D and trimming were determined from the DNA. Among about 500,000 clones listed, roughly nine tenths were seen once. This clone was observed a single time. Trimming left V 4 bases short and J 3 bases short, with 14 bases between. The CDR3 runs 15 residues. The V gene's germline CDR1 is SGHRS and CDR2 YFSETQ. One Seattle source followed patients from active infection through their disease course.

The TCR originated in a man between 18 and 29 years old with COVID-19, enrolled during active disease. Input material: peripheral blood. This chain joins TRBV5-1 and TRBJ2-1, with TRBD2 as a possible D gene (6 bases). CDR3 loop: CASSLGTPLYNEQFF. Written as DNA, the CDR3 is TGCGCCAGCAGCCTCGGGACTCCTCTCTACAATGAGCAGTTCTTC.